This entry lists 5 T cell receptor beta chains sequenced from one sample in a study of cytomegalovirus exposure and HLA in healthy donors (dated by TCRdb to about 2017). The library was obtained by the immunoSEQ multiplex PCR assay. For the multiplex PCR, a mixture combining 60 forward primers for TCR Vbeta segments and 13 reverse primers for TCR Jbeta segments was used. TCRdb stores this immuneACCESS table with in-frame sequences only. Part of the clones is absent; in the studies checked, under half of the shortfall reflects unresolved V genes, and no reason is known for the rest. The sample records 99,000 or so clones, 83% of which are singletons. The ten biggest clones cover roughly 6% of the sample. The sequencing sample was made of PBMCs. The receptors were gathered from a man between 18 and 35 years old in good health and CMV-seronegative.

This clone was recorded once. V and J are TRBV7-2 and TRBJ2-2; the D gene is possibly TRBD1 (5 bases). CDR3 length equals 15 residues. CDR1 is SGHTA and CDR2 is FQGNSA in the germline V gene. The ends were cut back, 5 bases at V and 2 bases at J, with 12 bases in the middle. In DNA, the CDR3 is TGTGCCAGCAGCCCCCAGACAGTCAACACCGGGGAGCTGTTTTTT. It encodes CASSPQTVNTGELFF.

The chain links TRBV4-3 to TRBJ2-3, with D unresolved. This CDR3 contains 14 residues. Trimming took off 2 bases at V and 2 bases at J, with 8 bases between the two ends. Germline lookup yields CDR1 LGHNA and CDR2 YSLEER. The CDR3 is CASSQISFTDTQYF. The CDR3 DNA reads TGCGCCAGCAGCCAAATATCCTTCACAGATACGCAGTATTTT.

V and J are TRBV27 and TRBJ2-1; D might be TRBD1 (5 bases). Germline CDR1 reads MNHEY; CDR2 reads SMNVEV (reference sequence). Trimming shortened V by 6 bases and J by 10 bases, and 13 bases separated the two germline ends. This CDR3 spans 12 amino acids. As DNA, the CDR3 is TGTGCCAGCAGGCCGACAGTCAGGGAGCAGTTCTTC. Translating it yields CASRPTVREQFF.

This chain links TRBV4-2 with TRBJ1-5; 7 bases align to TRBD1. The CDR3 consists of 16 residues. The J segment lost 7 bases and the V segment lost 0 bases, leaving 9 bases of the junction unmatched. Germline assignment: CDR1 LGHNA and CDR2 YNFKEQ. DNA of the CDR3: TGTGCCAGCAGCCAAGATGGTGACAGGGTGAGGCAGCCCCAGCATTTT. Translating gives CASSQDGDRVRQPQHF.

The chain joins TRBV5-1 to TRBJ2-5; 7 bases are shared with TRBD1. This CDR3 region has 13 residues. V was pared by 4 bases and J by 2 bases, with 2 bases of the junction left unmatched. Per germline, CDR1 SGHRS and CDR2 YFSETQ. CDR3 residues: CASSPGQQETQYF. CDR3 coding DNA: TGCGCCAGCAGCCCGGGACAGCAAGAGACCCAGTACTTC.